The rows below give T cell receptor beta chains drawn from one sample of a study of T cells in localized non-small cell lung cancer. Sequencing was performed with immunoSEQ multiplex PCR; in TCRdb, only in-frame clones are kept and a portion is missing. This sample has about 15,000 clones, with 85% to 90% found just once. Here the sequenced sample was peripheral blood, taken before any cancer treatment. The receptors here all came from a woman aged 35-75 years with stage I lung adenocarcinoma. CDR3s include the opening cysteine and the closing phenylalanine or tryptophan. A D gene is named only where the DNA matches it firmly.

v_call	j_call	d_call	cdr3_aa
TRBV15	TRBJ2-7	-	CATSRDRLSEQYF
TRBV14	TRBJ1-4	-	CASTRVGNEKLFF
TRBV2	TRBJ1-1	-	CASIGGRGVNTEAFF
TRBV6-1	TRBJ2-7	-	CASTLNYEQYF
TRBV19	TRBJ2-7	TRBD1	CASSPGTGPYEQYF
TRBV14	TRBJ1-6	TRBD1	CASSPGGSYNSPLHF
TRBV29-1	TRBJ1-2	-	CSVEKGSGGYTF
TRBV9	TRBJ1-6	-	CASSAGGYSPLHF
TRBV4-2	TRBJ2-7	TRBD2	CASSQSAGEYEQYF
TRBV28	TRBJ2-3	TRBD2	CASSLGVGTSSSDTQYF
TRBV7-6	TRBJ2-1	TRBD2	CASSKGTSGGVIRLFF
TRBV5-5	TRBJ1-2	-	CASSPTGARGYTF
TRBV5-1	TRBJ1-4	-	CASSFQHVATNEKLFF
TRBV10-3	TRBJ1-4	-	CATQFERQGNEKLFF
TRBV29-1	TRBJ1-4	TRBD1	CSVAGTGRANEKLFF
TRBV7-9	TRBJ2-7	TRBD1	CASSSRGQGYEQYF
TRBV9	TRBJ2-6	-	CASSQDGGGWTGANVLTF
TRBV19	TRBJ1-4	-	CASSIVEGSNEKLFF
TRBV4-3	TRBJ2-5	TRBD2	CASSQAGGGETQYF
TRBV7-2	TRBJ1-1	-	CASSLVVLDNTEAFF
TRBV7-2	TRBJ2-1	-	CASSFRGYNEQFF
TRBV30	TRBJ2-5	-	CAWSDGLRYQETQYF
TRBV20-1	TRBJ1-2	-	CSAKVAGYTF
TRBV7-8	TRBJ1-1	-	CASSFVPGRLSNTEAFF
TRBV28	TRBJ2-7	TRBD1	CASSFPGQGGVVQYF
TRBV4-2	TRBJ1-4	TRBD1	CASSQLEGLFRDRDEKLFF
TRBV10-3	TRBJ2-1	TRBD1	CAISRDRGQVEQFF
TRBV7-2	TRBJ1-2	-	CASSLGAGEANYGYTF
TRBV7-9	TRBJ1-1	-	CASSLAKGYTEAFF
TRBV28	TRBJ1-4	-	CASSPPGLYNEKLFF
TRBV28	TRBJ1-3	-	CASGGEVGSGNTIYF
TRBV10-2	TRBJ2-7	-	CASTGEDYEQYF
TRBV4-2	TRBJ1-2	TRBD1	CASSQVGDSYGYTF
TRBV19	TRBJ1-1	-	CASRNRATMNTEAFF
TRBV18	TRBJ1-2	-	CASSPPSAYGYTF
TRBV30	TRBJ2-1	TRBD1	CAWRETGGYNEQFF
TRBV6-5	TRBJ1-1	-	CASSPGGNTEAFF
TRBV6-1	TRBJ1-2	-	CASSPSGQINYGYTF
TRBV7-2	TRBJ1-5	-	CASSLGVNQPQHF
TRBV7-2	TRBJ2-3	-	CASSHGWGRTTDTQYF
TRBV23-1	TRBJ2-7	-	CASSRGSVPIIPLEAQYF
TRBV4-3	TRBJ1-4	-	CASSSGLNEKLFF
TRBV7-7	TRBJ2-3	-	CASSLAPRGLSTDTQYF
TRBV27	TRBJ1-2	-	CASRAGDWGGSTYGYTF
TRBV5-1	TRBJ2-5	-	CASTGRLNGGQETQYF
TRBV6-6	TRBJ2-1	TRBD1	CASSPKRTGNNEQFF
TRBV7-2	TRBJ2-7	-	CASSLEAGAKYEQYF
TRBV18	TRBJ1-4	TRBD1	CASSPGQGTTNEKLFF